The present T cell receptor (beta chain) was sequenced within a study of regulatory T cells in long-lasting Graves disease. The CDR3 extends over 16 amino acids. With V trimmed by 0 bases and J by 5 bases, 5 bases remained unmatched. Germline V gives CDR1 KGHSH, CDR2 LQKENI. Study results and caveats: Public clonotype sharing was higher in persistent than newly diagnosed patients.

As regards this clonotype: Its antigen is not identified.

Researchers made TCR beta libraries by using iRepertoire HTBI primers and running Arm-PCR on CDR3 regions. TCRdb redid the calling of the multiplex PCR reads with MiXCR, one entry per CDR3 protein. The sample has over 350,000 distinct CDR3 sequences, around 15% seen once. Sample time point: newly diagnosed GD, antithyroid drugs for less than 3 months. Extracted RNA from PBMCs served as the source of the TCR library. These data were also reused for a study on T cells in Graves' hyperthyroidism and ophthalmopathy. From that study: Prediction of ophthalmopathy progression came a median approximately 7 months pre-onset.

This material consisted of peripheral blood mononuclear cells (PBMCs), taken at new diagnosis, from a patient treated with antithyroid drugs. The genes are TRBV18 and TRBJ2-1, with 9 bases fitting TRBD2. The receptor was isolated from a woman aged 50 to 60 with Graves disease. The CDR3 DNA follows: TGTGCCAGCTCACCACCGTCTAGCGGGACAGACAATGAGCAGTTCTTC. As protein: CASSPPSSGTDNEQFF.